The 22 T cell receptor beta chains below were found in one sample sequenced in a study of blood T cells in healthy people across ages. With a J-beta primer mix and a sample-barcoded 5' primer, a second PCR ran roughly 6 to 11 cycles. TCRdb used MiXCR to reprocess the 5' RACE reads, holding one entry per CDR3 protein. The table shows under 2,000,000 distinct CDR3 sequences, with approximately 50% occurring only once. Sequencing was done on a sample of blood. These receptors all stem from a woman aged 35 to 49 in good health.

V and J are TRBV9 and TRBJ2-5; 12 positions agree with TRBD2. The CDR3 consists of 15 residues. The ends lost 4 bases at V and 5 bases at J; junction bases unmatched: 6. The germline V gene encodes CDR1 SGDLS and CDR2 YYNGEE. The CDR3 sequence: CASSTSGGPSETQYF. CDR3 coding DNA: TGTGCCAGCAGCACTAGCGGGGGGCCGTCGGAGACCCAGTACTTC.

This clonotype was found once. The chain links TRBV23-1 to TRBJ2-3; possible D gene TRBD2, 5 bases. TRBV23-1 is assigned to the ORF class and has an uncertain function. This CDR3 spans 15 amino acids. V was shortened by 7 bases and J by 2 bases, with 16 bases between the two germline ends. CDR3 sequence reads: CASTNREAHTDTQYF. The CDR3 bases are TGCGCCAGCACCAACCGGGAAGCTCACACAGATACGCAGTATTTT.

V gene TRBV29-1 combines with J gene TRBJ2-5, with D unresolved. The CDR3 sequence is 13 residues long. Per germline, CDR1 SQVTM and CDR2 ANQGSEA. Trimming took off 4 bases at V and 2 bases at J, with 11 bases between the two ends. The CDR3 loop is CSVATIVQETQYF. CDR3 sequence (DNA): TGCAGCGTTGCTACGATAGTACAAGAGACCCAGTACTTC.

CDR3 sequence reads: CASSLELAGGPETQYF. Written as DNA, the CDR3 is TGTGCCAGCAGTTTAGAACTAGCGGGGGGGCCGGAGACCCAGTACTTC. J is TRBJ2-5 and V is TRBV28, with TRBD2 matching 13 bases. V gave up 2 bases and J gave up 5 bases; unmatched junction bases: 5. This CDR3 has 16 amino acids. Germline CDR1 MDHEN, CDR2 SYDVKM.

The V and J genes are TRBV6-2 or TRBV6-3 and TRBJ2-5, with TRBD1 matching over 8 bases. This CDR3 comprises 15 residues. From germline, CDR1 is MNHEY and CDR2 SVGEGT. Trimming removed 4 bases from V and 4 bases from J; junction bases left unmatched: 8. The CDR3 loop reads CASSSGQGYGETQYF. In DNA, the CDR3 is TGTGCCAGCAGTTCCGGACAGGGCTACGGAGAGACCCAGTACTTC.

The chain carries TRBV7-2 and TRBJ2-6; D ambiguous. CDR1 SGHTA and CDR2 FQGNSA come from the germline V gene. This CDR3 has 15 residues. V lost 6 bases and J lost 4, with 13 bases in between. This CDR3 reads CASSPRAFGANVLTF. DNA for the CDR3: TGTGCCAGCAGTCCTAGGGCTTTCGGGGCCAACGTCCTGACTTTC.

This CDR3 is CATSDPAQLGPSTDTQYF. The CDR3, as DNA: TGTGCCACCAGTGATCCGGCTCAGCTGGGCCCTTCCACAGATACGCAGTATTTT. The chain is built from TRBV24-1 and TRBJ2-3; D is unclear. This CDR3 has 18 residues. Trimming removed 3 bases at V and 2 bases at J, with 20 bases between. Germline CDR1 is KGHDR and CDR2 is SFDVKD.

V gene TRBV18 combines with J gene TRBJ1-1; D remains ambiguous. The CDR3 contains 13 residues. V was pared by 2 bases and J by 3 bases, with 7 bases between. CDR1 and CDR2 (germline): KGHSH, LQKENI. The CDR3 protein is CASSPYGDTEAFF. As DNA, the CDR3 is TGTGCCAGCTCACCATACGGGGACACTGAAGCTTTCTTT. The variable domain in full, completed from reference TRBV18 and TRBJ1-1, reads NAGVMQNPRHLVRRRGQEARLRCSPMKGHSHVYWYRQLPEEGLKFMVYLQKENIIDESGMPKERFSAEFPKEGPSILRIQQVVRGDSAAYFCASSPYGDTEAFFGQGTRLTVV.

The CDR3 here is CSAQEGQATEAFF. Here the CDR3 DNA reads TGCAGCGCCCAGGAAGGACAGGCCACTGAAGCTTTCTTT. The chain employs TRBV29-1 and TRBJ1-1; 7 positions match TRBD1. The germline V gene has CDR1 SQVTM and CDR2 ANQGSEA. The CDR3 extends over 13 amino acids. The V gene end was trimmed by 7 bases and the J gene end by 4 bases; junction bases not matched to a gene: 9.

V and J are TRBV7-2 and TRBJ2-3; 9 bases fit TRBD2. This CDR3 comprises 17 residues. Germline-derived CDR1 and CDR2 are SGHTA and FQGNSA. The V segment lost 0 bases and the J segment 2 bases; nucleotides outside the gene matches: 6. CDR3 region: CASSLAARGGNTDTQYF. The CDR3 DNA reads as TGTGCCAGCAGCTTAGCGGCGCGGGGGGGCAACACAGATACGCAGTATTTT.

This clonotype was counted a few times. The genes are TRBV2 and TRBJ2-7; unclear D gene. This CDR3 contains 16 residues. The germline V gene has CDR1 SNHLY and CDR2 FYNNEI. Trimming pared 4 bases from V and 0 bases from J, leaving 16 bases between. The CDR3 nucleotides are TGTGCCAGCAGTGGGGTTAGGACCGAGAGCTCCTACGAGCAGTACTTC. Its protein is CASSGVRTESSYEQYF. The whole variable domain, filled in from reference TRBV2 and TRBJ2-7, reads EPEVTQTPSHQVTQMGQEVILRCVPISNHLYFYWYRQILGQKVEFLVSFYNNEISEKSEIFDDQFSVERPDGSNFTLKIRSTKLEDSAMYFCASSGVRTESSYEQYFGPGTRLTVT.

This chain links TRBV27 with TRBJ2-5, with D possibly being TRBD1 or TRBD2 (5 bases each). The CDR3 has 14 residues. Germline V gene lookup returns CDR1 MNHEY and CDR2 SMNVEV (reference sequence). V was cut by 0 bases and J by 9 bases, with 14 bases left in between. CDR3 coding DNA: TGTGCCAGCAGTTTATCGGGGCCCGCCGGGGCCCAGTACTTC. Its protein is CASSLSGPAGAQYF.

This clonotype was counted a few times. This rearrangement joins TRBV4-2 to TRBJ1-6; D remains unclear. The CDR3 runs to 14 residues. The V end lost 1 base, the J end lost 8 bases, and 9 bases lay between the germline ends. The germline CDR1 and CDR2 sequences are LGHNA and YNFKEQ. The CDR3 nucleotides read TGTGCCAGCAGCCAAGGAGATTCTGATTCACCCCTCCACTTT. Translating it yields CASSQGDSDSPLHF.

The chain uses TRBV27 and TRBJ2-3, with 9 bases fitting TRBD2. The CDR3 is 16 residues long. The germline CDR1 and CDR2 sequences are MNHEY and SMNVEV (reference sequence). The V gene end was trimmed by 3 bases and the J gene end by 2 bases; junction bases not matched to a gene: 6. As DNA, the CDR3 is TGTGCCAGCAGTTTTAGCGGGGGACGATTCACAGATACGCAGTATTTT. This codes for CASSFSGGRFTDTQYF.

This clonotype was observed a handful of times. The chain uses TRBV20-1 and TRBJ2-1; D might be TRBD1 (6 bases). CDR1 and CDR2 from the germline V gene are DFQATT and SNEGSKA (reference sequence). V shed 0 bases and J shed 1 base, with 10 bases lying between them. CDR3 length equals 15 residues. The CDR3: CSAREVGQSYNEQFF. CDR3 in DNA: TGCAGTGCTAGAGAAGTCGGACAGTCCTACAATGAGCAGTTCTTC.

V and J are TRBV6-2 or TRBV6-3 and TRBJ2-7; 9 nucleotides agree with TRBD2. The germline V gene encodes CDR1 MNHEY and CDR2 SVGEGT. Trimming at V came to 6 bases and at J to 3 bases, leaving 9 bases not matched to a gene. The CDR3 has 15 amino acids. The CDR3 DNA reads TGTGCCAGCAGCAGTAGCGGGGGCCTCCACTACGAGCAGTACTTC. Its translation: CASSSSGGLHYEQYF.

The V gene is TRBV9, the J gene TRBJ1-2; D ambiguous. V lost 3 bases to trimming and J lost 2 bases, with 17 bases between them. CDR1 SGDLS and CDR2 YYNGEE come from the germline V gene. This CDR3 region has 16 residues. The CDR3 here is CASSAPQVLGNYGYTF. The DNA of the CDR3 is TGTGCCAGCAGCGCGCCCCAGGTTCTAGGAAACTATGGCTACACCTTC.

The J gene is TRBJ2-5, the V gene TRBV7-8; 9 bases align to TRBD1. The end of the DNA fits TRBJ2-7 better, so the J call may be wrong. Germline V gene sequence: CDR1 SGHVS, CDR2 FQNEAQ. CDR3 length: 14 amino acids. The CDR3 reads CASSKGQGNYEQYF. DNA for the CDR3: TGTGCCAGCAGCAAAGGACAGGGGAACTACGAGCAGTACTTC.

This clonotype was detected a few times. The genes are TRBV6-5 and TRBJ2-1, with D perhaps TRBD1 (6 bases). Germline V gene sequence: CDR1 MNHEY, CDR2 SVGAGI. The CDR3 totals 13 residues. V was clipped by 2 bases and J by 8 bases, with 10 bases between them. CDR3 bases: TGTGCCAGCAGTTACGGAGAGGGGGATGAGCAGTTCTTC. It codes for CASSYGEGDEQFF.

This rearrangement joins TRBV7-2 to TRBJ2-5; D possibly corresponds to TRBD2 (6 bases). The V end was cut by 5 bases, the J end by 1 base, with 17 bases between. Germline V lookup: CDR1 SGHTA, CDR2 FQGNSA. This CDR3 region has 16 residues. For the CDR3, the DNA is TGTGCCAGCAGCCCTATGGGTGGGGGGACCCAAGAGACCCAGTACTTC. Its translation is CASSPMGGGTQETQYF.

The chain recombines TRBV7-2 with TRBJ2-2; TRBD2 is a possible D gene (7 bases). The CDR3 totals 16 residues. V shed 4 bases and J shed 2 bases, with 14 bases lying between them. Germline V lookup: CDR1 SGHTA, CDR2 FQGNSA. The DNA for the CDR3 is TGTGCCAGCAGCTACGGGGGCGGGGGTAACACCGGGGAGCTGTTTTTT. Protein sequence: CASSYGGGGNTGELFF. The full variable domain, with the rest looked up from reference TRBV7-2 and TRBJ2-2, is GAGVSQSPSNKVTEKGKDVELRCDPISGHTALYWYRQSLGQGLEFLIYFQGNSAPDKSGLPSDRFSAERTGGSVSTLTIQRTQQEDSAVYLCASSYGGGGNTGELFFGEGSRLTVL.

This clonotype was observed a few times. The chain employs TRBV2 and TRBJ2-5, with 7 bases identical to TRBD2. With V trimmed by 2 bases and J by 5 bases, 5 bases remained unmatched. Germline assignment: CDR1 SNHLY and CDR2 FYNNEI. The CDR3 has 14 residues. The CDR3 loop reads CASSESTSRETQYF. The CDR3 DNA sequence: TGTGCCAGCAGTGAATCGACTAGCCGCGAGACCCAGTACTTC.